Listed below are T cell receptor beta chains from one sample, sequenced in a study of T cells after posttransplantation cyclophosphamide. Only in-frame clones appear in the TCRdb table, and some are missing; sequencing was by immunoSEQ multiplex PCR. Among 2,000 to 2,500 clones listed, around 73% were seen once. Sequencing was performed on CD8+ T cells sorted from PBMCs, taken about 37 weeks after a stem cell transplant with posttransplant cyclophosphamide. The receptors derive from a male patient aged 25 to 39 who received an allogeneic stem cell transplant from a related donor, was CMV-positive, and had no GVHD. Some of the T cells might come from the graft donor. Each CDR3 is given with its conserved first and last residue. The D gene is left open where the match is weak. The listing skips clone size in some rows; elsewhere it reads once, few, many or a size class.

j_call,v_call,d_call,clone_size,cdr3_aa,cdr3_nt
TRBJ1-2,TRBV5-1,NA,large,CASSLVGSIIGYTF,TGCGCCAGCAGCTTGGTTGGCTCGATCATTGGCTACACCTTC
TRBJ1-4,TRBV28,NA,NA,CASSLGFRDSGEKLFF,TGTGCCAGCAGTTTAGGTTTCCGGGACTCAGGGGAAAAACTGTTTTTT
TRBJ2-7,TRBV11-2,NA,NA,CASSFWEAYEQYF,TGTGCCAGCAGCTTTTGGGAGGCCTACGAGCAGTACTTC
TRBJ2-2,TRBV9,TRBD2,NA,CASSVASGSPGELFF,TGTGCCAGCAGCGTTGCTAGCGGGAGTCCCGGGGAGCTGTTTTTT
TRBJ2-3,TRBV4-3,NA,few,CASSQDEWGQPDTQYF,TGCGCCAGCAGCCAAGATGAGTGGGGCCAACCAGATACGCAGTATTTT
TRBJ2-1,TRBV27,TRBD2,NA,CASSLFRTSSYNEQFF,TGTGCCAGCAGTTTATTCCGGACTAGCTCCTACAATGAGCAGTTCTTC
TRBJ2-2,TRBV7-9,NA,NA,CASSLVSRGAVF,TGTGCCAGCAGCTTAGTGTCCCGGGGAGCTGTTTTT
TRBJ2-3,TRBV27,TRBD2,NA,CASRLAGAADTQYF,TGTGCCAGCAGACTAGCGGGAGCGGCAGATACGCAGTATTTT
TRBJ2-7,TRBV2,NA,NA,CASSLEGFYEQYF,TGTGCCAGCAGCCTAGAGGGTTTCTACGAGCAGTACTTC
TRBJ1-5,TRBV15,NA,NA,CATSYSNQPQHF,TGTGCCACCTCCTATAGCAATCAGCCCCAGCATTTT
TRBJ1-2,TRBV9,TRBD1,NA,CASSSLPGQGPGYGYTF,TGTGCCAGCAGCTCTTTGCCGGGACAGGGGCCGGGCTATGGCTACACCTTC
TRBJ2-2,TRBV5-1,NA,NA,CASSAGSSRVTGELFF,TGCGCCAGCAGCGCAGGGTCCTCCCGGGTGACCGGGGAGCTGTTTTTT
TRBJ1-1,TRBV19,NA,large,CASSLNSNTEAFF,TGTGCCAGTAGTCTTAACAGCAACACTGAAGCTTTCTTT
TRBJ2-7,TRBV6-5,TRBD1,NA,CASSRQGVPYEQYF,TGTGCCAGCAGTAGACAGGGGGTTCCCTACGAGCAGTACTTC
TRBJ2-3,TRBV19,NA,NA,CASSPRTDTQYF,TGTGCCAGTAGCCCCAGGACAGATACGCAGTATTTT
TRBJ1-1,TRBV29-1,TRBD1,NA,CSVGLWRGQGEAFF,TGCAGCGTTGGGTTGTGGAGGGGACAGGGTGAAGCTTTCTTT
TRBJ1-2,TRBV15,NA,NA,CATSRGGPVYGYTF,TGTGCCACCAGCAGAGGGGGGCCCGTCTATGGCTACACCTTC
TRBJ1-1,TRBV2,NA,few,CASSEEHRALEAFF,TGTGCCAGCAGTGAGGAACACAGGGCCCTTGAAGCTTTCTTT
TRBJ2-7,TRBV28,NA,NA,CASSHRETGSSYEQYF,TGTGCCAGCAGCCACCGTGAAACAGGAAGCTCCTACGAGCAGTACTTC
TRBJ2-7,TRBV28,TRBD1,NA,CASSLETGGGYEQYF,TGTGCCAGCAGTTTAGAGACAGGGGGCGGGTACGAGCAGTACTTC
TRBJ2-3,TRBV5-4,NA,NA,CASSGAYTDTQYF,TGTGCCAGCAGTGGAGCATACACAGATACGCAGTATTTT
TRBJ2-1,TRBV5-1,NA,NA,CASSLAPSGTVYYNEQFF,TGCGCCAGCAGCTTGGCGCCCTCCGGGACTGTATACTACAATGAGCAGTTCTTC
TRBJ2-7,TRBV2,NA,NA,CASSSEPGLHF,TGTGCCAGCAGTTCAGAACCGGGACTCCACTTC
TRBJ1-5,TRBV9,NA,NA,CASSVVGRWNQPQHF,TGTGCCAGCAGCGTCGTGGGGCGATGGAATCAGCCCCAGCATTTT
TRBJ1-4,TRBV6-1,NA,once,CASSEERSHEKLFF,TGTGCCAGCAGTGAAGAGCGGTCCCATGAAAAACTGTTTTTT
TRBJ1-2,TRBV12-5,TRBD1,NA,CASGSIQGAVGYTF,TGTGCTAGTGGCTCGATACAGGGGGCAGTTGGCTACACCTTC
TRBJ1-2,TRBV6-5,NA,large,CASTVDGYGYTF,TGTGCCAGCACCGTCGACGGGTATGGCTACACCTTC
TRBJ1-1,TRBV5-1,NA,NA,CASSGGGEPEAFF,TGCGCCAGCAGTGGGGGGGGCGAGCCGGAAGCTTTCTTT
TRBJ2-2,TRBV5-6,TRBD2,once,CASGLVKTAGGNTGELFF,TGTGCCAGCGGACTCGTCAAAACAGCGGGAGGGAACACCGGGGAGCTGTTTTTT
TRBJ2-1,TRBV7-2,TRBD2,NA,CASSITSGRNNEQFF,TGTGCCAGCAGCATCACTAGCGGGAGGAACAATGAGCAGTTCTTC
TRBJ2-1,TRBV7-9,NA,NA,CASSLVGVEQFF,TGTGCCAGCAGCTTAGTCGGAGTCGAGCAGTTCTTC
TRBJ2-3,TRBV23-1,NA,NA,CASSQPFRARVPDTQYF,TGCGCCAGCAGTCAACCGTTTAGGGCCAGGGTGCCAGATACGCAGTATTTT
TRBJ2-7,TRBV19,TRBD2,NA,CASSVTSGSSYEQYF,TGTGCCAGTAGTGTGACTAGCGGGAGCTCCTACGAGCAGTACTTC